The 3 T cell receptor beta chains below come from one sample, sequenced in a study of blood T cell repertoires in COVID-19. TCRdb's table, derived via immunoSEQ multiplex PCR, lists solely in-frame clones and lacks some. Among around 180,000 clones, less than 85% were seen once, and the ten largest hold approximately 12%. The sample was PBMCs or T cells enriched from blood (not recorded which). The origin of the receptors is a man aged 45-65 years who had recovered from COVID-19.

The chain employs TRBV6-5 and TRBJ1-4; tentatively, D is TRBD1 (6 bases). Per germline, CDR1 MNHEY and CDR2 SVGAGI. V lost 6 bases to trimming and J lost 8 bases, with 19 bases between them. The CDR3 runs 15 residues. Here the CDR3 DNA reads TGTGCCAGCAGCCGCGGGTCCACAGACAGGGAAAAACTGTTTTTT. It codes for CASSRGSTDREKLFF.

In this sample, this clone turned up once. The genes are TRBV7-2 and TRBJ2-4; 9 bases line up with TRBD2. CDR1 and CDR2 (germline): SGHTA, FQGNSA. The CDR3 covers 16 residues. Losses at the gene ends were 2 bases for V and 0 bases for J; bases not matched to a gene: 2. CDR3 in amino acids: CASSLIAGVAKNIQYF. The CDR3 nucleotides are TGTGCCAGCAGCTTAATAGCGGGGGTAGCCAAAAACATTCAGTACTTC. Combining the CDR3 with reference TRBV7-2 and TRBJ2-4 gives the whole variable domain GAGVSQSPSNKVTEKGKDVELRCDPISGHTALYWYRQSLGQGLEFLIYFQGNSAPDKSGLPSDRFSAERTGGSVSTLTIQRTQQEDSAVYLCASSLIAGVAKNIQYFGAGTRLSVL.

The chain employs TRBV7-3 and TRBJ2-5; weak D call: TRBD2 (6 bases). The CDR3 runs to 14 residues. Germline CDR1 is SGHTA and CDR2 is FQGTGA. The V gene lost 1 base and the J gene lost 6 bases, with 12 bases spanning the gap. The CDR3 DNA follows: TGTGCCAGCAGCTTAATGGGGGGAGGAAAGACCCAGTACTTC. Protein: CASSLMGGGKTQYF.